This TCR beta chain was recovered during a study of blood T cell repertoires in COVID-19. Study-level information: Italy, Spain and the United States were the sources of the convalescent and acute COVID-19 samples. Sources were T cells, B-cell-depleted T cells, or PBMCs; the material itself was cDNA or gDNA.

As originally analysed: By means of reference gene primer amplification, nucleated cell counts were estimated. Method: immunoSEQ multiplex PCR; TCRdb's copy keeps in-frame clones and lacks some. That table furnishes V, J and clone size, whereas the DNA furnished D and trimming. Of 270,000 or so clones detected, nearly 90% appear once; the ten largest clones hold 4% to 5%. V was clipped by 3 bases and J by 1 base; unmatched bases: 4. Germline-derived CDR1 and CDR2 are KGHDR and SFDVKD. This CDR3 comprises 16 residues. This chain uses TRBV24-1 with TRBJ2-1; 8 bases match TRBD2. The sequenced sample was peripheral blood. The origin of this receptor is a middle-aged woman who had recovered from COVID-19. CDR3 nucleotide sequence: TGTGCCACCAGTGATACAACTAGCGGATCCTACAATGAGCAGTTCTTC. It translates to CATSDTTSGSYNEQFF.